The clone carrying this TCR beta chain has ten or more counts. What it binds is unknown. This record belongs to a study of CD8+CD57+ T cells in acquired aplastic anemia. Whole-study context: Mean read depth for CD4+ cells from healthy donors was some 11 million. General observations from the study: Patients versus controls showed no significant CD8+ Simpson's diversity difference.

Genomic DNA templated the TCR beta VDJ and CDR3 profiling. TCRdb reprocessed the reads via MiXCR and lists one record per CDR3 protein. The sample has some 190,000 distinct CDR3 sequences, around half seen once. Germline values: CDR1 SGHDN, CDR2 FVKESK. There are 16 residues in the CDR3. V was cut by 0 bases and J by 2 bases, with 12 bases left in between. The source material was sorted CD4+, CD8+, or CD8+CD57+ T cells (not recorded which) from PBMCs. This receptor was obtained from a human donor in good health, serving as a control. The J gene is TRBJ2-3, the V gene TRBV14, with TRBD1 as a possible D gene (6 bases). The CDR3 nucleotides are TGTGCCAGCAGCCAAGAGGGGGCGACTCACACAGATACGCAGTATTTT. Translation gives CASSQEGATHTDTQYF.